The 22 T cell receptor beta chains below all came from one sample that was sequenced in a study of human T cells and chemical hapten exposure. The sample's time point: pre-sensitization, week 0. Described treatment: therapeutic diphenylcyclopropenone sensitization with weekly scalp DPC. TCRdb reprocessed the RACE reads via MiXCR and lists one record per CDR3 protein. The sample consists of 270,000 or so distinct CDR3 sequences, roughly 7.7% of them appearing once. The sample consisted of whole blood, taken in connection with sensitization to the hapten diphenylcyclopropenone (DPC). The receptors derive from a man younger than 35 with alopecia areata. Some clones in this sample may be carry-over from other donors' samples.

The gene calls are TRBV6-2 or TRBV6-3 and TRBJ1-5, with D uncertain. Germline values: CDR1 MNHEY, CDR2 SVGEGT. V dropped 0 bases and J dropped 0 bases, with 9 bases sitting between them. The CDR3 extends over 16 amino acids. The DNA for the CDR3 is TGTGCCAGCAGTTACTCAAGGATGTATAGCAATCAGCCCCAGCATTTT. Translating gives CASSYSRMYSNQPQHF.

This clonotype has only a few counts. The rearrangement joins TRBV18 to TRBJ1-1, with TRBD1 identical over 11 bases. Germline CDR1 and CDR2: KGHSH and LQKENI. V shed 3 bases, J shed 10 bases, and the junction held 4 bases outside the gene matches. The CDR3 is made up of 13 amino acids. The CDR3 DNA reads as TGTGCCAGCTCACCCCGGGACAGGGGGGGAGCTTTCTTT. As protein: CASSPRDRGGAFF.

This clonotype showed up just a few times. The chain couples TRBV29-1 to TRBJ2-1; D might be TRBD2 (5 bases). CDR3 size: 13 residues. The germline CDR1 and CDR2 sequences are SQVTM and ANQGSEA. The germline V and J ends were trimmed by 6 bases and 6 bases, with 15 bases remaining between them. The CDR3, as DNA: TGCAGCGTGGCTTCGGGCGGAGGCAATGAGCAGTTCTTC. This encodes CSVASGGGNEQFF.

Many counts were recorded for this clonotype. The chain couples TRBV7-3 to TRBJ2-2; unclear D gene. The CDR3 is made up of 14 amino acids. CDR1 and CDR2 from the germline V gene are SGHTA and FQGTGA. Trimming cost V 0 bases and J 1 base, with 3 bases left between them. CDR3 in amino acids: CASSLTENTGELFF. The CDR3 DNA is TGTGCCAGCAGCTTAACGGAGAACACCGGGGAGCTGTTTTTT.

This clonotype has more than one count but fewer than ten. No DNA is shown, since the ends of the CDR3 on it are uncertain; the CDR3 is the one TCRdb lists. The chain has TRBV6-2 or TRBV6-3 and TRBJ2-7; the table calls TRBD1, which could not be checked here. The CDR3 extends over 15 residues, inclusive of both ends. The germline CDR1 and CDR2 sequences are MNHEY and SVGEGT. CDR3: CASSSSTGSSYEQYF.

This clonotype was counted only a few times. It may be a read error: a sequence one base away is much more abundant. The chain carries TRBV14 and TRBJ1-1; no definite D call. The V end was cut by 3 bases, the J end by 0 bases, with 5 bases between. Germline CDR1 SGHDN, CDR2 FVKESK. The CDR3 runs 13 residues. CDR3 nucleotide sequence: TGTGCCAGCAGCCATGGGATGAACACTGAAGCTTTCTTT. Translation: CASSHGMNTEAFF.

This clonotype was detected only a few times. The chain uses TRBV12-3 or TRBV12-4 and TRBJ2-7, with 8 bases aligning to TRBD1. Trimming at V came to 5 bases and at J to 1 base, leaving 1 base not matched to a gene. The CDR3 covers 13 residues. The CDR3 coding sequence is TGTGCCAGCAGTGGGGACAGGTCCTACGAGCAGTACTTC. The encoded protein is CASSGDRSYEQYF.

This clonotype was counted only a few times. The chain uses TRBV20-1 and TRBJ1-1, with D perhaps TRBD1 (5 bases). Germline V gene lookup returns CDR1 DFQATT and CDR2 SNEGSKA (reference sequence). The V end lost 5 bases, the J end lost 0 bases, and 16 bases lay between the germline ends. This CDR3 comprises 15 residues. CDR3: CSAGTGAVLNTEAFF. Here the CDR3 DNA reads TGCAGTGCTGGGACCGGGGCAGTACTGAACACTGAAGCTTTCTTT.

Ten or more counts support this clonotype. This chain links TRBV9 with TRBJ1-2, with 9 positions matching TRBD1. The V and J ends lost 0 bases and 5 bases, in that order; junction bases with no gene match: 2. Germline lookup yields CDR1 SGDLS and CDR2 YYNGEE. This CDR3 is 14 amino acids long. The chain's CDR3 is CASSVGQGGYGYTF. Written as DNA, the CDR3 is TGTGCCAGCAGCGTAGGACAGGGGGGATATGGCTACACCTTC. Full variable domain (rest looked up from reference TRBV9 and TRBJ1-2): DSGVTQTPKHLITATGQRVTLRCSPRSGDLSVYWYQQSLDQGLQFLIQYYNGEERAKGNILERFSAQQFPDLHSELNLSSLELGDSALYFCASSVGQGGYGYTFGSGTRLTVV.

This clonotype was counted ten times or more. One end of the junction varies from germline; a read error may be responsible. The CDR3 protein is CASSPQRDRENF. The CDR3 nucleotides read TGTGCCAGCTCACCTCAACGGGACAGGGAAAACTTC. The chain joins TRBV18 to TRBJ2-1; 9 bases align to TRBD1. This CDR3 contains 12 residues. The V gene's germline CDR1 is KGHSH and CDR2 LQKENI. Combining the CDR3 with reference TRBV18 and TRBJ2-1 gives the whole variable domain NAGVMQNPRHLVRRRGQEARLRCSPMKGHSHVYWYRQLPEEGLKFMVYLQKENIIDESGMPKERFSAEFPKEGPSILRIQQVVRGDSAAYFCASSPQRDRENFGPGTRLTVL.

This clonotype has more than one count but fewer than ten. The chain carries TRBV20-1 and TRBJ1-5; possible D gene TRBD1, 6 bases. Trimming took off 1 base at V and 2 bases at J, with 9 bases between the two ends. CDR3 length: 14 amino acids. Germline V lookup: CDR1 DFQATT, CDR2 SNEGSKA (reference sequence). For the CDR3, the DNA is TGCAGTGCTAGAGTCCCAGGGGGCAATCAGCCCCAGCATTTT. It translates to CSARVPGGNQPQHF.

This clonotype was counted between two and nine times. V gene TRBV20-1 combines with J gene TRBJ1-2; 7 positions agree with TRBD1. J lost 1 base, V lost 6 bases, and 5 bases had no gene match. The CDR3 loop spans 13 amino acids. Germline assignment: CDR1 DFQATT and CDR2 SNEGSKA (reference sequence). The CDR3 region has the DNA TGCAGTGCCAAGACAGGGTTTAACTATGGCTACACCTTC. This codes for CSAKTGFNYGYTF.

This clonotype has only one observation. A read error may produce the germline difference seen at one junction end. V and J are TRBV6-5 and TRBJ1-1, with 7 bases identical to TRBD1. CDR1 and CDR2 from the germline V gene are MNHEY and SVGAGI. This CDR3 has 13 residues. CDR3 DNA: TGTACCAGCAGTTACAGGGGGAACACTGAAGCTTTCTTT. It translates to CTSSYRGNTEAFF.

This clonotype turned up a few times. This rearrangement joins TRBV5-1 to TRBJ1-4, with a weak D call TRBD1 (5 bases). Germline values: CDR1 SGHRS, CDR2 YFSETQ. This CDR3 is 14 amino acids long. Trimming shortened V by 7 bases and J by 8 bases, and 18 bases separated the two germline ends. As DNA, the CDR3 is TGCGCCAGCGCCGCGACAGCGCCACGGGAAAAACTGTTTTTT. The encoded protein is CASAATAPREKLFF.

V gene TRBV7-9 combines with J gene TRBJ2-7; D remains ambiguous. Germline V CDR1 and CDR2: SEHNR, FQNEAQ (reference sequence). The CDR3 extends over 14 amino acids. V was clipped by 1 base and J by 4 bases, with 11 bases between them. The CDR3 loop reads CASSLGLGWYEQYV. CDR3 bases: TGTGCCAGCAGCTTAGGCTTGGGATGGTACGAGCAGTACGTC.

The genes are TRBV5-1 and TRBJ2-5, with no clear D. V was shortened by 0 bases and J by 0 bases, with 12 bases between the two germline ends. In germline, CDR1 is SGHRS, CDR2 YFSETQ. The length of the CDR3 is 16 residues. The DNA for the CDR3 is TGCGCCAGCAGCTTGGTAGCCAGGTCCAACCAAGAGACCCAGTACTTC. Amino acids: CASSLVARSNQETQYF. Based on the CDR3 plus reference TRBV5-1 and TRBJ2-5, the full variable domain is KAGVTQTPRYLIKTRGQQVTLSCSPISGHRSVSWYQQTPGQGLQFLFEYFSETQRNKGNFPGRFSGRQFSNSRSEMNVSTLELGDSALYLCASSLVARSNQETQYFGPGTRLLVL.

This sequence joins TRBV4-3 and TRBJ2-7; 7 bases are shared with TRBD2. This CDR3 is built from 14 residues. With 4 bases clipped from V and 2 bases from J, the junction kept 5 bases outside the gene matches. CDR1 is LGHNA, CDR2 YSLEER, per germline. This chain's CDR3 is CASSRRGDAYEQYF. The CDR3 bases are TGCGCCAGCAGCCGTCGGGGGGATGCCTACGAGCAGTACTTC.

In its sample, this clonotype was seen many times. This CDR3 reads CASSYDGRGQDSNQPQHF. In DNA, the CDR3 is TGTGCCAGCAGTTACGACGGCAGGGGGCAAGATAGCAATCAGCCCCAGCATTTT. V and J are TRBV6-2 or TRBV6-3 and TRBJ1-5, with 8 positions matching TRBD1. The V segment lost 2 bases and the J segment 0 bases; nucleotides outside the gene matches: 9. Germline V lookup: CDR1 MNHEY, CDR2 SVGEGT. CDR3 size: 18 residues.

This clonotype was detected only a few times. The genes are TRBV29-1 and TRBJ1-1; D not resolved. CDR1 is SQVTM and CDR2 is ANQGSEA in the germline V gene. With 7 bases removed from V and 2 bases from J, the gap between germline ends came to 17 bases. The CDR3 extends over 14 amino acids. CDR3 DNA: TGCAGCGCTAATCCCAGCCACCCAAACACTGAAGCTTTCTTT. Amino acid sequence: CSANPSHPNTEAFF.

V and J are TRBV7-3 and TRBJ1-3; D is ambiguous. Germline V gene sequence: CDR1 SGHTA, CDR2 FQGTGA. Trimming removed 5 bases at V and 0 bases at J, with 11 bases between. The CDR3 is 15 residues long. The CDR3 reads CASSPAPSSGNTIYF. For the CDR3, the DNA is TGTGCCAGCAGCCCCGCTCCTAGCTCTGGAAACACCATATATTTT. Combining the CDR3 with reference TRBV7-3 and TRBJ1-3 gives the whole variable domain GAGVSQTPSNKVTEKGKYVELRCDPISGHTALYWYRQSLGQGPEFLIYFQGTGAADDSGLPNDRFFAVRPEGSVSTLKIQRTERGDSAVYLCASSPAPSSGNTIYFGEGSWLTVV.

In its sample, this clonotype was seen a few times. This sequence joins TRBV27 and TRBJ2-1, with TRBD2 matching 13 bases. The CDR3 is 16 amino acids. The ends lost 2 bases at V and 7 bases at J; junction bases unmatched: 5. CDR1 is MNHEY and CDR2 is SMNVEV in the germline V gene (reference sequence). CDR3 coding DNA: TGTGCCAGCAGTTTAATTACTAGCGGGGGGGCGAATGAGCAGTTCTTC. Its protein product is CASSLITSGGANEQFF.

This clonotype has just a few counts. The rearrangement links TRBV6-2 or TRBV6-3 to TRBJ1-2; D is undetermined. With 4 bases removed from V and 0 bases from J, the gap between germline ends came to 9 bases. This CDR3 is built from 14 residues. CDR1 and CDR2 from the germline V gene are MNHEY and SVGEGT. The CDR3 region is CASSFGRSNYGYTF. The CDR3 bases are TGTGCCAGCAGTTTCGGGAGATCTAACTATGGCTACACCTTC.